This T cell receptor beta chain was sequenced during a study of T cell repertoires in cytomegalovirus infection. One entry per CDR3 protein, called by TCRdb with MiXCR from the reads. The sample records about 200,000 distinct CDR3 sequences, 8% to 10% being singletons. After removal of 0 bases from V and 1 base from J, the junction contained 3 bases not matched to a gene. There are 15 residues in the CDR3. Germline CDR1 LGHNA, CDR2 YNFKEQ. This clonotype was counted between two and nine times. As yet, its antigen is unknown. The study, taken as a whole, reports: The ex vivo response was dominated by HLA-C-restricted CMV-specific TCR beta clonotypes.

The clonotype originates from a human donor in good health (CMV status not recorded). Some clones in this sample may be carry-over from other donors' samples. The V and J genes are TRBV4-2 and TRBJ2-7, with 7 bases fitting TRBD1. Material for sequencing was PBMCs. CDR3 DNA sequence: TGTGCCAGCAGCCAAGACGACAGGGCATCCTACGAGCAGTACTTC. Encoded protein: CASSQDDRASYEQYF.